This TCR beta chain stems from a study of beta chain features in type 1 diabetes. Background on the study: Cell yields, gender and age were similar in healthy donors and patients. Findings of the study overall: At VDJ recombination sites, type 1 diabetes patients had fewer insertions and more deleted nucleotides.

For this clone: Its cognate antigen is unknown.

Sorted populations were all over 95% pure. Expressed TCRB transcripts were sequenced because the isolated RNA had all been reverse transcribed beforehand. Generated by immunoSEQ multiplex PCR, the TCRdb table keeps only in-frame clones and is missing some. There are approximately 38,000 clones in the sample; approximately 50% occur only once, and 0.65% to 0.9% lies in the top ten. The sample taken for sequencing was central memory CD4+ T cells from blood. The sequence was obtained from a woman under 30 in good health.

DNA of the CDR3: TGTGCCAGCAGCCCGTCGGGGGGCGGGGGCTCCTACAATGAGCAGTTCTTC. Translation: CASSPSGGGGSYNEQFF. V usage is TRBV7-9 and J usage is TRBJ2-1; a weak D match, TRBD2 (7 bases). V shed 5 bases and J shed 0 bases, with 17 bases lying between them. The germline CDR1 and CDR2 sequences are SEHNR and FQNEAQ (reference sequence). There are 17 residues in the CDR3. The variable domain in full, with the rest retrieved from reference TRBV7-9 and TRBJ2-1, is DTGVSQNPRHKITKRGQNVTFRCDPISEHNRLYWYRQTLGQGPEFLTYFQNEAQLEKSRLLSDRFSAERPKGSFSTLEIQRTEQGDSAMYLCASSPSGGGGSYNEQFFGPGTRLTVL.